This TCR beta chain was recorded in a study of OX40 agonist ivuxolimab in advanced cancers. On the study more broadly: Patients' therapy was ivuxolimab, an antibody that acts as an agonist of OX40 (CD134). Having had anti-PD-1, anti-PD-L1 or anti-CTLA-4 therapy before was allowed, and approximately 40% had some.

Generated by immunoSEQ multiplex PCR, the TCRdb table keeps only in-frame clones and is missing some. The sample contains approximately 87,000 clones, about 92% of which appear only once. Blood was sampled at baseline, cycle 4 day 1, and cycle 7 day 1. Study-level findings and limits: Expanded clones belonging to CD8+ T cells outnumbered, on average, those of CD4+.

Germline CDR1 is MNHNY and CDR2 is SVGAGI (reference sequence). There are 13 residues in the CDR3. After removal of 5 bases from V and 4 bases from J, the junction contained 5 bases not matched to a gene. As regards this clone: Its antigen is not identified.

The chain is built from TRBV6-6 and TRBJ2-7, with 7 bases fitting TRBD2. Sequenced material: CD4+ or CD8+ T cells sorted from blood, taken in a trial of the OX40 agonist ivuxolimab. The clonotype originates from an adult with an advanced solid tumor such as melanoma, head and neck, liver or kidney cancer. The CDR3: CASSPSGGYEQYF. The CDR3 region has the DNA TGTGCCAGCAGTCCGTCCGGGGGGTACGAGCAGTACTTC.